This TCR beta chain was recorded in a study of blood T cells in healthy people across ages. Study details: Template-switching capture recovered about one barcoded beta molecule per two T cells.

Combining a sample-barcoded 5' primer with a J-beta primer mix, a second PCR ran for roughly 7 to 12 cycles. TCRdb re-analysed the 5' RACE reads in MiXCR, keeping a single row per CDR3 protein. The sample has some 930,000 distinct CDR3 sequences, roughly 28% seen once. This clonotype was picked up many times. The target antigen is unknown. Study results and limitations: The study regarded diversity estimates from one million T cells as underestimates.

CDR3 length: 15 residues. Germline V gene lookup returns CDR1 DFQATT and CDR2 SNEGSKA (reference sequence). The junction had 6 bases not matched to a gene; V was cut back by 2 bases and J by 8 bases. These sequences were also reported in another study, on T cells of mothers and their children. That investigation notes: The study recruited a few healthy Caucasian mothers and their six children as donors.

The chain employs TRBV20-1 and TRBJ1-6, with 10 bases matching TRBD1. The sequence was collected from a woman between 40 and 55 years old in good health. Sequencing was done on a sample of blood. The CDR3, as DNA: TGCAGTGCTAGACACAGACAGGGGGCCGATTCACCCCTCCACTTT. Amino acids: CSARHRQGADSPLHF.